This section outlines one T cell receptor (beta chain) sequence together with its context. These data come from a study of T cells in Graves' hyperthyroidism and ophthalmopathy. The TCR beta CDR3 regions underwent amplification using RNA transcripts as the source. HTBI primers were employed in a first-round RT-PCR of the TCR CDR3. MiXCR was run by TCRdb on the multiplex PCR reads, yielding one entry per CDR3 protein. The table has about 400,000 distinct CDR3 sequences, more than 13% seen once. Trimming cost V 0 bases and J 6 bases, with 11 bases left between them. The CDR3 consists of 15 residues. CDR1 LNHNV and CDR2 YYDKDF come from the germline V gene (reference sequence).

The sequence came from a woman aged 30 to 39 with Graves' hyperthyroidism. This sequence joins TRBV15 and TRBJ2-2; D not resolved. The sequencing input was blood. The CDR3 reads CATSRENSGAGELFF. CDR3 in DNA: TGTGCCACCAGCAGAGAGAACTCAGGAGCCGGGGAGCTGTTTTTT.